This TCR beta chain was identified in a study of blood T cells in healthy people across ages. Across the study: Template switching recovered approximately one barcoded beta molecule for every two T cells.

This clonotype was counted only a few times. It was with a sample-barcoded 5' primer and a J-beta primer mix that a second PCR of roughly 7 to 12 cycles was run. Sequencing recovered at least 2.5 million CDR3-containing paired-end reads from each sample. TCRdb independently ran MiXCR on the 5' RACE reads; one entry per CDR3 protein. Of 700,000 to 850,000 distinct CDR3 sequences listed, approximately 35% are singletons. The V gene's germline CDR1 is SGHTA and CDR2 FQGNSA. The CDR3 loop spans 14 amino acids. V gave up 5 bases and J gave up 10 bases, with 15 bases separating them. The rearrangement uses TRBV7-2 and TRBJ1-6, with D unclear. This sequence was found in a man between 18 and 35 years old in good health. The sequenced sample was blood. Here the CDR3 DNA reads TGTGCCAGCAGCCTCTGGACCGGGAACTCACCCCTCCACTTT. Translated, it gives CASSLWTGNSPLHF. Based on the CDR3 plus reference TRBV7-2 and TRBJ1-6, the full variable domain is GAGVSQSPSNKVTEKGKDVELRCDPISGHTALYWYRQSLGQGLEFLIYFQGNSAPDKSGLPSDRFSAERTGGSVSTLTIQRTQQEDSAVYLCASSLWTGNSPLHFGNGTRLTVT.